These 21 T cell receptor beta chains share one sample of origin, sequenced in a study of CD8 T cells in Susac syndrome. RNA, at 0.5 to 1 ug, was reverse transcribed with random hexamers. TCRdb used MiXCR to reprocess the immunoSEQ multiplex PCR reads, holding one entry per CDR3 protein. The top ten clones hold 0.055% to 0.075% of a sample with some 260,000 distinct CDR3 sequences, just over 90% of them seen once. The sample taken for sequencing was CD4+ T cells from PBMCs. The receptors here all came from a human donor with multiple sclerosis.

This sequence joins TRBV27 and TRBJ2-3; 9 nucleotides agree with TRBD2. Germline loops: CDR1 MNHEY, CDR2 SMNVEV (reference sequence). Trimming at V came to 5 bases and at J to 2 bases, leaving 17 bases not matched to a gene. This CDR3 region has 19 residues. The CDR3 coding sequence is TGTGCCAGCAGTCCGCAGGGGGGGCGGGCTAGCGGGGACACAGATACGCAGTATTTT. It specifies CASSPQGGRASGDTDTQYF.

V and J are TRBV28 and TRBJ2-5; 7 nucleotides align to TRBD1. CDR3 length: 15 residues. CDR1 is MDHEN and CDR2 is SYDVKM in the germline V gene. The junction had 11 bases not matched to a gene; V was cut back by 6 bases and J by 4 bases. In nucleotides, the CDR3 is TGTGCCAGCAGCGCAACTAGGACAGGTGGAGAGACCCAGTACTTC. It translates to CASSATRTGGETQYF.

The CDR3 protein is CASSQDSFRPSGRYGYTF. The CDR3 DNA reads as TGTGCCAGCAGCCAAGACTCCTTTCGCCCATCTGGGCGGTATGGCTACACCTTC. J is TRBJ1-2 and V is TRBV3-1, with D hard to call. This CDR3 has 18 residues. Germline V gene sequence: CDR1 LGHDT, CDR2 YNNKEL (reference sequence). V was trimmed by 0 bases and J by 5 bases, leaving 22 bases between them. Supplemented by reference TRBV3-1 and TRBJ1-2, the full variable domain reads DTAVSQTPKYLVTQMGNDKSIKCEQNLGHDTMYWYKQDSKKFLKIMFSYNNKELIINETVPNRFSPKSPDKAHLNLHINSLELGDSAVYFCASSQDSFRPSGRYGYTFGSGTRLTVV.

The chain carries TRBV9 and TRBJ2-2; 7 nucleotides line up with TRBD1. The CDR3 is 16 amino acids. Germline-derived CDR1 and CDR2 are SGDLS and YYNGEE. V was clipped by 0 bases and J by 0 bases; unmatched bases: 2. CDR3 sequence: CASSVAQGANTGELFF. The CDR3 DNA is TGTGCCAGCAGCGTAGCGCAGGGGGCGAACACCGGGGAGCTGTTTTTT.

The gene calls are TRBV3-1 and TRBJ1-2; D gene uncertain. Trimming cost V 0 bases and J 7 bases, with 15 bases left between them. The CDR3 spans 15 residues. Per germline, CDR1 LGHDT and CDR2 YNNKEL (reference sequence). CDR3 residues: CASSQDWAVERGYTF. The DNA of the CDR3 is TGTGCCAGCAGCCAAGACTGGGCGGTAGAGCGTGGCTACACCTTC.

The chain recombines TRBV5-1 with TRBJ2-1; D could derive from TRBD1 or TRBD2 (7 bases each). Between the trimmed V and J ends, which lost 10 bases and 4 bases, there was a span of 18 bases. This CDR3 region has 14 residues. Per germline, CDR1 SGHRS and CDR2 YFSETQ. The CDR3 nucleotides read TGCGCCTCCAAAGCGGGACAGACGTACAATGAGCAGTTCTTC. Amino acids: CASKAGQTYNEQFF.

This clonotype was recorded only once. The chain employs TRBV6-7 and TRBJ1-1, with a weak D call TRBD1 (5 bases). TRBV6-7 is filed as an ORF, its function uncertain. This CDR3 has 11 residues. Trimming stripped 5 bases from V and 10 bases from J, with 11 bases between. In DNA, the CDR3 is TGTGCCAGCAGTCCCAGGGATCCAGCTTTCTTT. Translation gives CASSPRDPAFF.

The genes are TRBV5-4 and TRBJ2-5; no reliable D call. CDR3 length equals 14 residues. V lost 0 bases, J lost 2 bases, and 8 bases lay in between. Germline V gene data show CDR1 as SGHNT and CDR2 as YYREEE (reference sequence). The CDR3 reads CASSLVGQQETQYF. The DNA for the CDR3 is TGTGCCAGCAGCTTGGTAGGGCAGCAAGAGACCCAGTACTTC.

This chain uses TRBV19 with TRBJ1-5, with D tentatively TRBD1 (6 bases). This CDR3 comprises 14 residues. From germline, CDR1 is LNHDA and CDR2 SQIVND (reference sequence). With 7 bases removed from V and 4 bases from J, the gap between germline ends came to 14 bases. In DNA form, the CDR3 reads TGTGCCAGTAACACACAGGGCTTGAATCAGCCCCAGCATTTT. It yields the protein CASNTQGLNQPQHF.

The chain links TRBV7-9 to TRBJ1-1; D gene unclear. This CDR3 region has 17 residues. CDR1 is SEHNR, CDR2 FQNEAQ, per germline (reference sequence). Trimming took 0 bases from V and 0 from J, leaving 14 bases between them. The CDR3 nucleotides read TGTGCCAGCAGCTTAGCCGTAGGGTCCTACATGAACACTGAAGCTTTCTTT. Its translation is CASSLAVGSYMNTEAFF.

This chain links TRBV12-3 or TRBV12-4 with TRBJ2-5; 14 nucleotides match TRBD2. With V trimmed by 8 bases and J by 1 base, 9 bases remained unmatched. CDR3 length: 17 residues. The CDR3 coding sequence is TGTGCCAGCCGGAAAGGGACTAGCGGGAGACTCCAAGAGACCCAGTACTTC. Amino acids: CASRKGTSGRLQETQYF.

This chain uses TRBV7-9 with TRBJ1-1; D ambiguous. Trimming shortened V by 0 bases and J by 4 bases, and 9 bases separated the two germline ends. Per germline, CDR1 SEHNR and CDR2 FQNEAQ (reference sequence). The CDR3 is made up of 14 amino acids. DNA of the CDR3: TGTGCCAGCAGCTTAGCGGGAGGGATCACTGAAGCTTTCTTT. Amino acid sequence: CASSLAGGITEAFF. Using reference TRBV7-9 and TRBJ1-1 for the parts outside the CDR3, the full variable domain is DTGVSQNPRHKITKRGQNVTFRCDPISEHNRLYWYRQTLGQGPEFLTYFQNEAQLEKSRLLSDRFSAERPKGSFSTLEIQRTEQGDSAMYLCASSLAGGITEAFFGQGTRLTVV.

The chain couples TRBV3-1 to TRBJ2-2; 9 nucleotides match TRBD1. CDR3 length: 16 amino acids. The germline V gene has CDR1 LGHDT and CDR2 YNNKEL (reference sequence). Trimming took 4 bases from V and 4 from J; bases not matched to a gene: 7. CDR3: CASSLGQGKSTGELFF. For the CDR3, the DNA is TGTGCCAGCAGCCTCGGACAGGGGAAGAGCACCGGGGAGCTGTTTTTT.

The chain joins TRBV4-2 to TRBJ1-2; 10 nucleotides line up with TRBD1. V was pared by 2 bases and J by 5 bases, with 5 bases of the junction left unmatched. Germline V gene lookup returns CDR1 LGHNA and CDR2 YNFKEQ. The CDR3 loop spans 15 amino acids. The CDR3 protein is CASSQTGTGEYGYTF. For the CDR3, the DNA is TGTGCCAGCAGCCAAACCGGGACAGGGGAGTATGGCTACACCTTC.

V gene TRBV3-1 combines with J gene TRBJ1-1; 8 positions agree with TRBD1. CDR3 length equals 16 residues. The germline V gene encodes CDR1 LGHDT and CDR2 YNNKEL (reference sequence). V dropped 4 bases and J dropped 4; count of bases not matched to a gene: 11. DNA for the CDR3: TGTGCCAGCAGCCCTCATCCTGGACAGGGAAGCACTGAAGCTTTCTTT. Protein product: CASSPHPGQGSTEAFF.

The V and J genes are TRBV29-1 and TRBJ2-2; 12 bases line up with TRBD2. The J segment lost 5 bases and the V segment lost 6 bases, leaving 1 base of the junction unmatched. The V gene's germline CDR1 is SQVTM and CDR2 ANQGSEA. The CDR3 runs 13 residues. Here the CDR3 DNA reads TGCAGCGTGGGGACTAGCGGGACCGGGGAGCTGTTTTTT. The encoded protein is CSVGTSGTGELFF.

This chain uses TRBV12-3 or TRBV12-4 with TRBJ1-3; no clear D gene. This CDR3 has 12 residues. V was shortened by 3 bases and J by 2 bases, with 2 bases between the two germline ends. CDR3 loop: CASSFAGNTIYF. The CDR3 region has the DNA TGTGCCAGCAGTTTCGCTGGAAACACCATATATTTT.

The chain has TRBV29-1 and TRBJ2-3, with TRBD2 identical over 8 bases. V lost 2 bases and J lost 6; bases outside the gene matches: 10. This CDR3 has 15 amino acids. CDR1 and CDR2 (germline): SQVTM, ANQGSEA. CDR3 coding DNA: TGCAGCGTTGAATACTACGCGGGAGGACCGGATACGCAGTATTTT. Amino acids: CSVEYYAGGPDTQYF.

J is TRBJ1-1 and V is TRBV7-2, with D perhaps TRBD1 (5 bases). This CDR3 contains 16 residues. Germline V CDR1 and CDR2: SGHTA, FQGNSA. Trimming removed 0 bases at V and 1 base at J, with 12 bases between. CDR3 in amino acids: CASSLALTARNTEAFF. Written as DNA, the CDR3 is TGTGCCAGCAGCTTAGCGTTGACAGCACGGAACACTGAAGCTTTCTTT. Using reference TRBV7-2 and TRBJ1-1 for the parts outside the CDR3, the full variable domain is GAGVSQSPSNKVTEKGKDVELRCDPISGHTALYWYRQSLGQGLEFLIYFQGNSAPDKSGLPSDRFSAERTGGSVSTLTIQRTQQEDSAVYLCASSLALTARNTEAFFGQGTRLTVV.

The chain links TRBV13 to TRBJ1-2; D is unclear. From germline, CDR1 is PRHDT and CDR2 FYEKMQ (reference sequence). The V end lost 5 bases, the J end lost 1 base, and 17 bases lay between the germline ends. The CDR3 consists of 16 residues. CDR3 region: CASSLMGNPYNYGYTF. In DNA, the CDR3 is TGTGCCAGCAGCCTTATGGGGAATCCGTATAACTATGGCTACACCTTC. Looking up the rest from reference TRBV13 and TRBJ1-2 gives the full variable domain: AAGVIQSPRHLIKEKRETATLKCYPIPRHDTVYWYQQGPGQDPQFLISFYEKMQSDKGSIPDRFSAQQFSDYHSELNMSSLELGDSALYFCASSLMGNPYNYGYTFGSGTRLTVV.

V and J are TRBV20-1 and TRBJ1-2; no reliable D call. Germline values: CDR1 DFQATT, CDR2 SNEGSKA (reference sequence). V lost 6 bases, J lost 6 bases, and 11 bases lay in between. The CDR3 has 11 residues. CDR3 protein: CSATKGHGYTF. The DNA of the CDR3 is TGCAGTGCCACGAAAGGACATGGCTACACCTTC.